A selection of T cell receptor beta chains follows, all from one sample in a study of vaccination and CD4 T cells after COVID-19. Their antigen targets remain unknown. TCRdb ran MiXCR on the PCR reads and lists one entry per CDR3 protein. The sample contains 20,000 to 25,000 distinct CDR3 sequences, under 40% of which appear only once. The input for sequencing was CD4+ T cells from blood, cultured in vitro, taken about 7 months after SARS-CoV-2 vaccination. The receptors stem from a human donor who had recovered from COVID-19. Both conserved end residues are part of each CDR3. The order of the fields is V gene, D gene, CDR3 length, J gene, CDR3 protein. A D gene is named only where the DNA matches it firmly.

TRBV28	.	17	TRBJ1-2	CASTTFAYDRLNYGYTF
TRBV7-9	.	13	TRBJ1-1	CASTPGSTGEAFF
TRBV6-2/TRBV6-3	TRBD2	13	TRBJ2-7	CASRQSGAYEQYF
TRBV20-1	.	13	TRBJ2-3	CSAPHPRADTQYF
TRBV20-1	TRBD2	14	TRBJ2-3	CSARVAGPADTQYF
TRBV28	.	12	TRBJ1-6	CASGPRNSPLHF
TRBV19	.	16	TRBJ2-4	CASSPKLSLAKNIQYF
TRBV21-1	.	16	TRBJ1-5	CASSKKEVYSNQPQHF
TRBV7-8	TRBD2	18	TRBJ2-7	CASSSGLAGGQDRRGQYF
TRBV28	TRBD1	12	TRBJ1-1	CASSLRGPEAFF
TRBV7-9	.	16	TRBJ2-7	CASSLGLGNSLTGQYF
TRBV19	TRBD1	15	TRBJ2-5	CASSHTGTGGRDQYF
TRBV29-1	TRBD2	13	TRBJ2-7	CSVGWGGSYEQYF
TRBV20-1	TRBD2	12	TRBJ2-7	CSAESGKGEQYF
TRBV20-1	.	14	TRBJ2-4	CSARERPPGNIQYF
TRBV20-1	.	12	TRBJ1-5	CSAREFHQPQHF